This T cell receptor (beta chain) was documented in a study of cytomegalovirus exposure and HLA in healthy donors. The CDR3 is 16 residues long. The V gene end was trimmed by 4 bases and the J gene end by 0 bases; junction bases not matched to a gene: 4. Germline loops: CDR1 MDHEN, CDR2 SYDVKM. The PCR contained 60 Vbeta and 13 Jbeta primers. TCRdb's table, derived via immunoSEQ multiplex PCR, lists solely in-frame clones and lacks some. The data show around 110,000 clones, 9.5% seen once. This chain links TRBV28 with TRBJ2-2; 8 nucleotides line up with TRBD2. Input material: PBMCs. The clonotype comes from a man in his thirties or forties in good health and CMV-seronegative. CDR3 in amino acids: CASSSPGGANTGELFF. For the CDR3, the DNA is TGTGCCAGCAGTTCCCCCGGGGGGGCGAACACCGGGGAGCTGTTTTTT.